These 17 T cell receptor beta chains were sequenced from one sample in a study of T cell responses to AZD1222 COVID-19 vaccine. Profiled with immunoSEQ multiplex PCR; TCRdb holds only in-frame clones, not every one. The table records around 95,000 clones, about 90% of them present only once. The sample consisted of peripheral blood, taken on day 0 of MenACWY control vaccination. The receptors come from an adult in good health.

This clone was recorded only once. The chain has TRBV28 and TRBJ1-2; unclear D gene. The CDR3 spans 12 residues. Trimming left V 5 bases short and J 6 bases short, with 10 bases between. The germline V gene encodes CDR1 MDHEN and CDR2 SYDVKM. In nucleotides, the CDR3 is TGTGCCAGCAGTCCCGACATGGATGGCTACACCTTC. It codes for CASSPDMDGYTF.

This clone turned up a few times. The gene calls are TRBV5-8 and TRBJ1-5; the D gene is possibly TRBD1 (6 bases). Germline values: CDR1 SGHTS, CDR2 YDEGEE. V dropped 1 base and J dropped 5 bases, with 19 bases sitting between them. This CDR3 spans 17 amino acids. The CDR3 DNA reads as TGTGCCAGCAGCTTGTCCGGGACAATCTTAACCGATCAGCCCCAGCATTTT. Translation: CASSLSGTILTDQPQHF. Drawing the rest from reference TRBV5-8 and TRBJ1-5, the complete variable domain is EAGVTQSPTHLIKTRGQQATLRCSPISGHTSVYWYQQALGLGLQFLLWYDEGEERNRGNFPPRFSGRQFPNYSSELNVNALELEDSALYLCASSLSGTILTDQPQHFGDGTRLSIL.

The J gene is TRBJ2-1, the V gene TRBV7-6; tentative D call: TRBD2 (6 bases). Germline values: CDR1 SGHVS, CDR2 FNYEAQ. The CDR3 covers 15 residues. V gave up 0 bases and J gave up 4 bases, with 10 bases separating them. The CDR3 nucleotides read TGTGCCAGCAGCTTAGCGGGGGGACCTTACAATGAGCAGTTCTTC. It is translated as CASSLAGGPYNEQFF. The entire variable domain, with the rest obtained from reference TRBV7-6 and TRBJ2-1, is as follows: GAGVSQSPRYKVTKRGQDVALRCDPISGHVSLYWYRQALGQGPEFLTYFNYEAQQDKSGLPNDRFSAERPEGSISTLTIQRTEQRDSAMYRCASSLAGGPYNEQFFGPGTRLTVL.

The chain joins TRBV15 to TRBJ2-6; TRBD1 matches 9 bases. Germline CDR1 is LNHNV and CDR2 is YYDKDF (reference sequence). The V and J ends lost 5 bases and 3 bases, in that order; junction bases with no gene match: 2. The CDR3 is made up of 15 amino acids. CDR3 nucleotides: TGTGCCACCAGCCGGGACAGGGATGGGGCCAACGTCCTGACTTTC. Translated, it gives CATSRDRDGANVLTF.

This clone is a singleton in its sample. The rearrangement uses TRBV5-1 and TRBJ1-4; tentatively, D is TRBD1 (5 bases). Germline CDR1 and CDR2: SGHRS and YFSETQ. The CDR3 consists of 13 residues. V was shortened by 2 bases and J by 4 bases, with 6 bases between the two germline ends. The CDR3, as DNA: TGCGCCAGCAGCTTTCAGGGTAATGAAAAACTGTTTTTT. This encodes CASSFQGNEKLFF.

This chain links TRBV7-6 with TRBJ1-2; 7 bases agree with TRBD1. V shed 1 base and J 11 bases; nucleotides not matched to a gene: 1. Germline loops: CDR1 SGHVS, CDR2 FNYEAQ. The CDR3 runs 11 residues. The DNA for the CDR3 is TGTGCCAGCAGCTTAGAACAGGGGTACACCTTC. This translates into CASSLEQGYTF.

This chain joins TRBV7-2 and TRBJ2-5, with 8 bases aligning to TRBD1. Trimming cost V 1 base and J 4 bases; bases outside gene matches: 8. The V gene's germline CDR1 is SGHTA and CDR2 FQGNSA. CDR3 length: 16 amino acids. CDR3 sequence reads: CASSLDGQGAGETQYF. DNA of the CDR3: TGTGCCAGCAGCTTAGATGGGCAGGGGGCCGGAGAGACCCAGTACTTC.

The genes are TRBV7-9 and TRBJ2-5; 8 nucleotides align to TRBD2. The CDR3 is made up of 16 amino acids. Germline CDR1 and CDR2: SEHNR and FQNEAQ (reference sequence). With 5 bases clipped from V and 0 bases from J, the junction kept 8 bases outside the gene matches. The CDR3 loop reads CASSPFRGGYQETQYF. Written as DNA, the CDR3 is TGTGCCAGCAGCCCCTTCCGGGGGGGGTACCAAGAGACCCAGTACTTC.

This rearrangement joins TRBV29-1 to TRBJ1-2; possibly TRBD1 for D (6 bases). Trimming took 3 bases from V and 7 from J, leaving 9 bases between them. The CDR3 is made up of 11 amino acids. Germline assignment: CDR1 SQVTM and CDR2 ANQGSEA. The CDR3 loop is CSVDLGGGYTF. In nucleotides, the CDR3 is TGCAGCGTTGATTTAGGGGGTGGCTACACCTTC.

The chain couples TRBV6-5 to TRBJ1-6, with 11 bases identical to TRBD1. The V gene end was trimmed by 8 bases and the J gene end by 7 bases; junction bases not matched to a gene: 4. Germline V gene data show CDR1 as MNHEY and CDR2 as SVGAGI. The CDR3 is made up of 14 amino acids. CDR3 region: CASDRDRGNSPLHF. The CDR3 coding sequence is TGTGCCAGCGACCGGGACAGGGGGAATTCACCCCTCCACTTT.

V and J are TRBV5-1 and TRBJ1-1; D not certain. The V gene's germline CDR1 is SGHRS and CDR2 YFSETQ. CDR3 length: 13 residues. The germline V and J ends were trimmed by 0 bases and 4 bases, with 7 bases remaining between them. In DNA, the CDR3 is TGCGCCAGCAGCTTGGCTGTATCCACTGAAGCTTTCTTT. Its protein is CASSLAVSTEAFF.

V gene TRBV6-5 combines with J gene TRBJ2-7; D perhaps matches TRBD1 (6 bases). V was pared by 0 bases and J by 6 bases, with 12 bases between. The CDR3 sequence is 14 residues long. Germline CDR1 MNHEY, CDR2 SVGAGI. The CDR3, as DNA: TGTGCCAGCAGTTACTCGGGGCAGGGGTCCGAGCAGTACTTC. Protein: CASSYSGQGSEQYF.

This sequence joins TRBV5-4 and TRBJ2-5; D is undetermined. The V gene's germline CDR1 is SGHNT and CDR2 YYREEE (reference sequence). The CDR3 sequence is 14 residues long. Trimming took off 2 bases at V and 2 bases at J, with 10 bases between the two ends. The CDR3 protein is CASSFAGGQETQYF. In DNA, the CDR3 is TGTGCCAGCAGCTTTGCCGGCGGTCAAGAGACCCAGTACTTC.

J is TRBJ2-3 and V is TRBV5-1; TRBD2 matches at 7 bases. The J segment lost 1 base and the V segment lost 1 base, leaving 6 bases of the junction unmatched. Germline V CDR1 and CDR2: SGHRS, YFSETQ. The CDR3 is made up of 16 amino acids. Written as DNA, the CDR3 is TGCGCCAGCAGCTTGAGGCGGGAGTGGGGCACAGATACGCAGTATTTT. Translation gives CASSLRREWGTDTQYF.

The CDR3: CASSVAPRDIQYF. DNA for the CDR3: TGTGCCAGCAGCGTAGCCCCCCGGGACATTCAGTACTTC. This chain connects TRBV9 to TRBJ2-4; D uncertain. This CDR3 comprises 13 residues. Germline CDR1 and CDR2: SGDLS and YYNGEE. Trimming took off 0 bases at V and 8 bases at J, with 9 bases between the two ends.

The rearrangement uses TRBV10-1 and TRBJ2-1, with a tentative D call TRBD1 (6 bases). The CDR3 extends over 15 amino acids. The V end lost 4 bases, the J end lost 5 bases, and 15 bases lay between the germline ends. The germline gives CDR1 WNHNN, CDR2 SYGVQD (reference sequence). The CDR3 DNA reads as TGCGCCAGCAGTGGGGGACGGGACAAGGACAATGAGCAGTTCTTC. Its protein product is CASSGGRDKDNEQFF.

The V gene is TRBV10-3, the J gene TRBJ2-4; unclear D gene. The V gene lost 3 bases and the J gene lost 6 bases, with 12 bases spanning the gap. The CDR3 has 14 residues. Germline assignment: CDR1 ENHRY and CDR2 SYGVKD. CDR3 nucleotides: TGTGCCATCAGTGACGGAAGTATGGGAAACATTCAGTACTTC. Translating gives CAISDGSMGNIQYF.